A selection of T cell receptor beta chains follows, all from one sample in a study of vaccination effects on CD4 cells after COVID-19. Their antigens remain unidentified. Sequencing was performed with immunoSEQ multiplex PCR; in TCRdb, only in-frame clones are kept and a portion is missing. This table has under 40,000 clones, around 80% appearing once. The sample consisted of CD4+ T cells from PBMCs cultured without peptide, taken after COVID-19 vaccination. The receptors derive from a human donor who had a prior SARS-CoV-2 infection. Both conserved end residues are part of each CDR3. D genes are given only for firm matches. Not every row has a clone size; where given, it reads once, few, many or a size class.

NA	TRBV7-2	TRBJ2-3	TRBD2	CASSLWGGVSTDTQYF	TGTGCCAGCAGCTTATGGGGGGGGGTGAGCACAGATACGCAGTATTTT
few	TRBV3-1/TRBV3-2	TRBJ2-2	TRBD1	CASSQWDRGTGELFF	TGTGCCAGCAGCCAATGGGACAGGGGGACCGGGGAGCTGTTTTTT
NA	TRBV9	TRBJ2-2	NA	CASSVIGEPGELFF	TGTGCCAGCAGCGTCATAGGAGAACCCGGGGAGCTGTTTTTT
NA	TRBV5-6	TRBJ1-1	TRBD1	CASSSTGTSRNTEAFF	TGTGCCAGCAGCTCGACAGGGACGTCACGGAACACTGAAGCTTTCTTT
once	TRBV5-6	TRBJ2-2	TRBD1	CASRGGYRGATGELFF	TGTGCCAGCAGGGGCGGGTACAGGGGCGCCACCGGGGAGCTGTTTTTT
few	TRBV5-1	TRBJ2-7	NA	CASSLEPYEQYF	TGCGCCAGCAGCTTGGAGCCCTACGAGCAGTACTTC
NA	TRBV15	TRBJ1-4	NA	CATRGSPNEKLFF	TGTGCCACCAGAGGCAGCCCCAATGAAAAACTGTTTTTT
NA	TRBV15	TRBJ2-7	TRBD1	CATSRGPGQGTTYEQYF	TGTGCCACCAGCAGGGGGCCGGGACAGGGGACTACCTACGAGCAGTACTTC
few	TRBV6-6	TRBJ2-7	NA	CASSYSIPQEFPEQYF	TGTGCCAGCAGTTACTCGATTCCGCAGGAATTTCCCGAGCAGTACTTC
NA	TRBV18	TRBJ1-2	NA	CASSPRQGGYGYTF	TGTGCCAGCTCACCCCGTCAGGGAGGCTATGGCTACACCTTC
NA	TRBV11-2	TRBJ1-6	TRBD1	CASSPQGGKVSSPLHF	TGTGCCAGCAGCCCTCAGGGGGGGAAGGTCAGCTCACCCCTCCACTTT
few	TRBV6-6	TRBJ1-2	NA	CASRDSSNYGYTF	TGTGCCAGCAGGGACAGTTCTAACTATGGCTACACCTTC
NA	TRBV27	TRBJ2-1	TRBD1	CASSLNDRAIEQFF	TGTGCCAGCAGTTTAAATGACAGGGCCATTGAGCAGTTCTTC
NA	TRBV7-8	TRBJ2-5	NA	CASSSRRYPQETQYF	TGTGCCAGCAGTTCTAGGCGTTACCCTCAAGAGACCCAGTACTTC
NA	TRBV7-9	TRBJ1-4	TRBD1	CASTAGTGGLSANEKLFF	TGTGCCAGCACAGCCGGGACAGGGGGCCTTTCGGCTAATGAAAAACTGTTTTTT